This T cell receptor beta chain was sequenced for a study of early T cells in non-severe SARS-CoV-2 infection. Study at large: Chains stayed unpaired after sequencing of bulk RNA from unsorted whole blood.

Study conclusions and caveats: Database matching using VDJdb favored anti-spike CD8 responses, with private and CD4 specificities left missing.

TCRdb reprocessed the 5' RACE reads via MiXCR and lists one record per CDR3 protein. There are tens of thousands of distinct CDR3 sequences in the sample; about 6.7% occur only once, and about 3.8% lies in the top ten. This clonotype was found many times. Its antigen is undetermined. Germline CDR1 reads LNHDA; CDR2 reads SQIVND (reference sequence). The CDR3 consists of 14 residues. The V end lost 4 bases, the J end lost 1 base, and 7 bases lay between the germline ends. This sequence was found in an adult who was a healthcare worker with PCR-confirmed SARS-CoV-2 infection or an uninfected control (not recorded which). Input material: whole blood. The rearrangement links TRBV19 to TRBJ2-2; D not resolved. The CDR3 DNA reads as TGTGCCAGTAGTAGACACGAGAACACCGGGGAGCTGTTTTTT. Its translation is CASSRHENTGELFF.